The rows below give T cell receptor beta chains drawn from one sample of a study of T cells after yellow fever vaccination. One entry per CDR3 protein results from TCRdb running MiXCR on the 5' RACE reads. Of about 58,000 distinct CDR3 sequences in the sample, roughly 6.9% were seen once. The specimen was CD8+ T cells sorted from PBMCs, collected on the day of the first yellow fever vaccination. All receptors derive from a man younger than 35 who received the YFV17D yellow fever vaccine. CDR3s include the opening cysteine and the closing phenylalanine or tryptophan. The D gene is left open where the match is weak. Clone sizes are given selectively: once, few, many, or a class where the clone is expanded.

CDR3	DNA	V	size	J	D
CASSWDRAVTDTQYF	TGCGCCAGCAGCTGGGACAGGGCGGTGACAGATACGCAGTATTTT	TRBV5-1	NA	TRBJ2-3	TRBD1
CASSFFRGSNDEQFF	TGCGCCAGCAGCTTTTTCCGGGGGTCTAACGATGAGCAGTTCTTC	TRBV5-1	many	TRBJ2-1	NA
CASSPIYQDRKSSYEQYF	TGTGCCAGCAGCCCGATATACCAGGACAGAAAGAGCTCCTACGAGCAGTACTTC	TRBV27	few	TRBJ2-7	NA
CASSPGDRPQFF	TGTGCCAGCAGCCCAGGGGACAGGCCCCAGTTCTTC	TRBV7-8	many	TRBJ2-1	TRBD1
CASSLSSSYEQYF	TGTGCCAGCAGCTTATCGAGCTCCTACGAGCAGTACTTC	TRBV7-7	many	TRBJ2-7	NA
CSARATGELFF	TGCAGCGCCCGAGCTACCGGGGAGCTGTTTTTT	TRBV29-1	NA	TRBJ2-2	NA
CASRSPGGNQPQHF	TGCGCCAGCAGAAGTCCGGGGGGCAATCAGCCCCAGCATTTT	TRBV10-2	few	TRBJ1-5	NA
CASSLGTSDYEQYF	TGCGCCAGCAGCTTGGGGACTAGCGACTACGAGCAGTACTTC	TRBV5-1	NA	TRBJ2-7	TRBD2
CASSWLYEQYF	TGTGCCAGCAGCTGGTTATACGAGCAGTACTTC	TRBV11-2	many	TRBJ2-7	NA
CASSLGGAGAQYEQYF	TGCGCCAGCAGCTTGGGTGGGGCGGGGGCCCAATACGAGCAGTACTTC	TRBV5-1	few	TRBJ2-7	NA
CASSVEGTSNYEQYF	TGTGCCAGCAGCGTGGAAGGGACTAGCAACTACGAGCAGTACTTC	TRBV9	many	TRBJ2-7	TRBD2
CASSSATYTGELFF	TGTGCCAGCAGTTCGGCGACCTACACCGGGGAGCTGTTTTTT	TRBV6-5	NA	TRBJ2-2	NA
CASSHRDDSYEQYF	TGTGCCAGCAGCCACAGGGACGACTCCTACGAGCAGTACTTC	TRBV7-9	few	TRBJ2-7	NA